This entry lists 3 T cell receptor beta chains sequenced from one sample in a study of blood T cell repertoires in COVID-19. Assay: immunoSEQ multiplex PCR; the TCRdb copy retains only in-frame clones and omits some. The table shows approximately 90,000 clones, with approximately 85% occurring only once. Sequencing was performed on peripheral blood. The receptors shown here come from a man aged 55-75 years with acute or convalescent COVID-19.

J is TRBJ2-1 and V is TRBV7-2; 11 bases are a match to TRBD2. There are 15 residues in the CDR3. The J segment lost 6 bases and the V segment lost 2 bases, leaving 3 bases of the junction unmatched. Germline lookup yields CDR1 SGHTA and CDR2 FQGNSA. CDR3 amino acids: CASSLLAGGPNEQFF. DNA for the CDR3: TGTGCCAGCAGCTTACTAGCGGGGGGCCCCAATGAGCAGTTCTTC.

The chain joins TRBV27 to TRBJ2-1, with D unresolved. The ends were cut back, 2 bases at V and 9 bases at J, with 17 bases in the middle. The CDR3 runs to 15 residues. Germline lookup yields CDR1 MNHEY and CDR2 SMNVEV (reference sequence). The CDR3 DNA reads as TGTGCCAGCAGTTTAAGTTACCGGTCCAACAGTGAGCAGTTCTTC. Its protein is CASSLSYRSNSEQFF.

The chain has TRBV3-1 (or the pseudogene TRBV3-2) and TRBJ2-6, with 9 bases matching TRBD2. The V gene end was trimmed by 4 bases and the J gene end by 0 bases; junction bases not matched to a gene: 7. CDR3 length equals 18 residues. Germline CDR1 is LGHDT and CDR2 is YNNKEL (reference sequence). In DNA form, the CDR3 reads TGTGCCAGCAGCCTTGTTAGCGGGGGTCACTCTGGGGCCAACGTCCTGACTTTC. It specifies CASSLVSGGHSGANVLTF.